These 9 T cell receptor beta chains originate from one sample sequenced in a study of blood T cells in healthy people across ages. A second PCR of roughly 7 to 11 cycles used a sample-barcoded 5' primer and a J-beta primer mix. TCRdb reprocessed the 5' RACE reads via MiXCR and lists one record per CDR3 protein. The sample has about a million distinct CDR3 sequences, 35% to 40% seen once; the top ten hold about an eighth. The sequencing sample was made of blood. All receptors come from a man in his late teens or twenties in good health.

The chain is built from TRBV11-1 and TRBJ1-1, with TRBD1 matching 9 bases. Looked up from germline, CDR1 is SGHAT and CDR2 is FQDESV (reference sequence). The ends lost 8 bases at V and 1 base at J; junction bases unmatched: 8. There are 15 residues in the CDR3. The CDR3 loop is CASRPRDRANTEAFF. CDR3 DNA: TGTGCCAGCCGGCCAAGGGACAGGGCGAACACTGAAGCTTTCTTT.

The chain combines TRBV20-1 with TRBJ2-7, with 10 bases identical to TRBD1. The CDR3 extends over 16 amino acids. Germline assignment: CDR1 DFQATT and CDR2 SNEGSKA (reference sequence). Losses at the gene ends were 0 bases for V and 9 bases for J; bases not matched to a gene: 14. Written as DNA, the CDR3 is TGCAGTGCTAGAGATCCCGGACAGGGGGTGGATGTAGGGCAGTACTTC. This sequence encodes CSARDPGQGVDVGQYF.

The rearrangement joins TRBV7-2 to TRBJ1-2; D call uncertain. Germline CDR1 and CDR2: SGHTA and FQGNSA. V was clipped by 4 bases and J by 4 bases, with 16 bases between them. This CDR3 contains 15 residues. As DNA, the CDR3 is TGTGCCAGCAGCTCACCGTCGACGGGAGTCTATGGCTACACCTTC. Translating gives CASSSPSTGVYGYTF.

The rearrangement uses TRBV27 and TRBJ1-1, with unresolved D. Looked up from germline, CDR1 is MNHEY and CDR2 is SMNVEV (reference sequence). The CDR3 has 12 residues. The V end lost 8 bases, the J end lost 1 base, and 8 bases lay between the germline ends. CDR3 DNA: TGTGCCAGCCGGTACGGGAACACTGAAGCTTTCTTT. Its protein product is CASRYGNTEAFF.

The chain has TRBV10-3 and TRBJ1-1; a weak D match, TRBD1 (5 bases). This CDR3 has 16 residues. Germline V gene sequence: CDR1 ENHRY, CDR2 SYGVKD. V was clipped by 2 bases and J by 0 bases, with 13 bases between them. CDR3 in DNA: TGTGCCATCAGTGAGACAGGTTCTGCCCTGAACACTGAAGCTTTCTTT. This codes for CAISETGSALNTEAFF.

V is TRBV28 and J is TRBJ2-7; D possibly uses TRBD1 or TRBD2 (5 bases each). Germline V gene sequence: CDR1 MDHEN, CDR2 SYDVKM. Trimming removed 4 bases from V and 3 bases from J, with 22 bases in between. This CDR3 is built from 17 residues. DNA of the CDR3: TGTGCCAGCAGTTCACCCACCCGGTTGGGGGTTGGCTACGAGCAGTACTTC. As protein: CASSSPTRLGVGYEQYF.

The rearrangement links TRBV20-1 to TRBJ2-1, with TRBD2 identical over 8 bases. The germline gives CDR1 DFQATT, CDR2 SNEGSKA (reference sequence). The CDR3 has 15 amino acids. The V and J ends lost 2 bases and 0 bases, in that order; junction bases with no gene match: 3. The CDR3 DNA is TGCAGTGCTAGAAATAGCGGGGACTCCTACAATGAGCAGTTCTTC. Translated, it gives CSARNSGDSYNEQFF.

This chain joins TRBV25-1 and TRBJ2-5; D perhaps matches TRBD1 (5 bases). V was trimmed by 7 bases and J by 11 bases, leaving 14 bases between them. Germline V CDR1 and CDR2: MGHDK, SYGVNS. The CDR3 sequence is 11 residues long. CDR3 sequence: CASTQGNGQYF. In DNA form, the CDR3 reads TGTGCCAGCACGCAGGGCAATGGGCAGTACTTC.

CDR3 nucleotides: TGCAGCGTAATCCAGGACAGGGGGCAAGGTTCCTACGAGCAGTACTTC. Translation: CSVIQDRGQGSYEQYF. The genes are TRBV29-1 and TRBJ2-7, with 11 bases matching TRBD1. J gave up 1 base and V 6 bases, and 11 bases lay outside the gene matches. CDR1 is SQVTM and CDR2 is ANQGSEA in the germline V gene. The CDR3 runs 16 residues.